The 7 T cell receptor beta chains below all came from one sample that was sequenced in a study of a mutant IDH1 vaccine in newly diagnosed glioma. These receptors' targets are unknown. Time point reported: week 35, safety follow-up. It was 300 ug of mutant IDH1 20-mer peptide that made up each vaccine dose, given with topical imiquimod. The assay was immunoSEQ multiplex PCR, and TCRdb's table has in-frame clones only and misses some. The table shows about 32,000 clones, with around 80% occurring only once. Sequences were derived from PBMCs, sampled from a glioma patient whose treatment included an IDH1 peptide vaccine. Receptors originate from a woman aged 18 to 35 with glioma.

The DNA of the CDR3 is TGCAGCGTTGAAAGGTCCTACAATGAGCAGTTCTTC. Amino acid sequence: CSVERSYNEQFF. The chain has TRBV29-1 and TRBJ2-1; D remains ambiguous. Germline V lookup: CDR1 SQVTM, CDR2 ANQGSEA. V lost 2 bases to trimming and J lost 1 base, with 3 bases between them. This CDR3 is 12 amino acids long.

The chain combines TRBV5-1 with TRBJ2-1; D is perhaps TRBD1 or TRBD2 (6 bases each). CDR3 length: 12 amino acids. Germline assignment: CDR1 SGHRS and CDR2 YFSETQ. The V gene lost 0 bases and the J gene lost 10 bases, with 8 bases spanning the gap. The CDR3 sequence: CASSLEGGEQFF. The DNA for the CDR3 is TGCGCCAGCAGCTTGGAGGGGGGCGAGCAGTTCTTC.

The genes are TRBV28 and TRBJ2-1; 14 bases align to TRBD2. The length of the CDR3 is 15 residues. V lost 6 bases to trimming and J lost 7 bases; unmatched junction nucleotides: 5. Germline V CDR1 and CDR2: MDHEN, SYDVKM. This CDR3 reads CASSHRTSGRNEQFF. As DNA, the CDR3 is TGTGCCAGCAGCCACAGGACTAGCGGGAGGAATGAGCAGTTCTTC. The full variable domain, its missing parts supplied by reference TRBV28 and TRBJ2-1, is DVKVTQSSRYLVKRTGEKVFLECVQDMDHENMFWYRQDPGLGLRLIYFSYDVKMKEKGDIPEGYSVSREKKERFSLILESASTNQTSMYLCASSHRTSGRNEQFFGPGTRLTVL.

V gene TRBV23-1 combines with J gene TRBJ2-2; D is unclear. TRBV23-1 is reported as an ORF; its role is uncertain. Trimming stripped 7 bases from V and 1 base from J, with 13 bases between. This CDR3 spans 15 amino acids. DNA of the CDR3: TGCGCCAGCATCAACCCGTTTCTGAACACCGGGGAGCTGTTTTTT. It codes for CASINPFLNTGELFF.

The gene calls are TRBV7-9 and TRBJ2-3; the D gene is possibly TRBD1 (6 bases). This CDR3 is built from 12 residues. Germline V gene sequence: CDR1 SEHNR, CDR2 FQNEAQ (reference sequence). With 5 bases removed from V and 7 bases from J, the gap between germline ends came to 10 bases. The CDR3 reads CASSHQGNTQYF. In DNA form, the CDR3 reads TGTGCCAGCAGCCACCAGGGGAATACGCAGTATTTT.

V is TRBV19 and J is TRBJ2-1; TRBD1 aligns across 9 bases. CDR1 is LNHDA, CDR2 SQIVND, per germline (reference sequence). Trimming at V came to 5 bases and at J to 2 bases, leaving 7 bases not matched to a gene. CDR3 length: 16 amino acids. CDR3 region: CASSPGTGWPYNEQFF. DNA for the CDR3: TGTGCCAGTAGTCCCGGGACAGGGTGGCCCTACAATGAGCAGTTCTTC.

The gene calls are TRBV10-3 and TRBJ1-1; D is unresolved. Germline V gene sequence: CDR1 ENHRY, CDR2 SYGVKD. There are 12 residues in the CDR3. Trimming took 7 bases from V and 1 from J, leaving 7 bases between them. Here the CDR3 reads CAIMDSNTEAFF. CDR3 nucleotide sequence: TGTGCCATCATGGACTCGAACACTGAAGCTTTCTTT.